This is a list of T cell receptor beta chains from one sample in a study of T-cell reconstitution after alpha-beta-depleted transplantation in children. TCRdb re-derived calls from the PCR reads in MiXCR, one entry per CDR3 protein. The repertoire holds just under 250,000 distinct CDR3 sequences, with over 20% as singletons. Here the sequenced sample was PBMCs, taken before TCRalphabeta/CD19-depleted stem cell transplant. These receptors all come from a girl aged 2 to 9 with Fanconi anemia, due to receive a stem cell transplant. CDR3s include the opening cysteine and the closing phenylalanine or tryptophan. Fields, in order: V gene, CDR3 length, clone size, D gene, J gene, CDR3 DNA, CDR3 protein. The D gene is left open where the match is weak. Clone size is stated in some rows and not others, as once, few, many or a class when expanded.

v_gene: TRBV9
len: 16
abundance: .
d_gene: .
j_gene: TRBJ2-7
CDR3nt: TGTGCCAGCAGCGTAGTGCCGTTTCGGTCTCGTAACGAGCAGTACTTC
CDR3aa: CASSVVPFRSRNEQYF

v_gene: TRBV29-1
len: 13
abundance: many
d_gene: TRBD1
j_gene: TRBJ2-6
CDR3nt: TGCAGCGGACAGGGCCCTGGGGCCAACGTCCTGACTTTC
CDR3aa: CSGQGPGANVLTF

v_gene: TRBV19
len: 20
abundance: .
d_gene: .
j_gene: TRBJ1-5
CDR3nt: TGTGCCAGTAGTAAAGCCACTAGGGGCTCAGGGTTTCCAAGCAATCAGCCCCAGCATTTT
CDR3aa: CASSKATRGSGFPSNQPQHF

v_gene: TRBV20-1
len: 16
abundance: many
d_gene: .
j_gene: TRBJ2-2
CDR3nt: TGCAGTGCTAGAGATGTCACACTTCCAAACACCGGGGAGCTGTTTTTT
CDR3aa: CSARDVTLPNTGELFF

v_gene: TRBV7-8
len: 16
abundance: .
d_gene: TRBD1
j_gene: TRBJ2-7
CDR3nt: TGTGCCAGCAGCCCCCGACAGGGTACCCCAAGCTACGAGCAGTACTTC
CDR3aa: CASSPRQGTPSYEQYF

v_gene: TRBV29-1
len: 14
abundance: .
d_gene: .
j_gene: TRBJ2-1
CDR3nt: TGCAGCGCGAGACTCTTTCCCCTATACAATGAGCAGTTCTTC
CDR3aa: CSARLFPLYNEQFF

v_gene: TRBV7-2
len: 15
abundance: .
d_gene: .
j_gene: TRBJ2-1
CDR3nt: TGTGCCAGCAGCTTAAGGGGGGGTAGTCTCAATGAGCAGTTCTTC
CDR3aa: CASSLRGGSLNEQFF

v_gene: TRBV20-1
len: 14
abundance: many
d_gene: .
j_gene: TRBJ2-3
CDR3nt: TGCAGTGCTAGACTGGTGTTCGGCACAGATACGCAGTATTTT
CDR3aa: CSARLVFGTDTQYF

v_gene: TRBV29-1
len: 12
abundance: once
d_gene: .
j_gene: TRBJ2-2
CDR3nt: TGCAGCGTTTTCTGGGAGACCGGGGAGCTGTTTTTT
CDR3aa: CSVFWETGELFF

v_gene: TRBV20-1
len: 14
abundance: .
d_gene: .
j_gene: TRBJ1-2
CDR3nt: TGCAGTGCTGGGAGGACAGTCCCAACCTATGGCTACACCTTC
CDR3aa: CSAGRTVPTYGYTF

v_gene: TRBV7-6
len: 13
abundance: few
d_gene: .
j_gene: TRBJ2-5
CDR3nt: TGTGCCAGCAGATATAGGGGCCAAGAGACCCAGTACTTC
CDR3aa: CASRYRGQETQYF

v_gene: TRBV5-1
len: 17
abundance: many
d_gene: TRBD1
j_gene: TRBJ1-1
CDR3nt: TGCGCCAGCAGCTTGCAACCCGGGACAGGGGCTAACACTGAAGCTTTCTTT
CDR3aa: CASSLQPGTGANTEAFF

v_gene: TRBV10-3
len: 13
abundance: .
d_gene: TRBD2
j_gene: TRBJ2-5
CDR3nt: TGTGCCATCAGGTCTAGCGGGCAAGAGACCCAGTACTTC
CDR3aa: CAIRSSGQETQYF

v_gene: TRBV12-3/TRBV12-4
len: 15
abundance: many
d_gene: .
j_gene: TRBJ2-3
CDR3nt: TGTGCCAGCAGCCCTGACGGAGAACTCACAGATACGCAGTATTTT
CDR3aa: CASSPDGELTDTQYF

v_gene: TRBV20-1
len: 10
abundance: .
d_gene: .
j_gene: TRBJ2-1
CDR3nt: TGCAGTGCTAGTATGAATGAGCAGTTCTTC
CDR3aa: CSASMNEQFF

v_gene: TRBV6-5
len: 15
abundance: many
d_gene: TRBD2
j_gene: TRBJ2-1
CDR3nt: TGTGCCAGCAGTTACACTAGCGGAGGCTACAATGAGCAGTTCTTC
CDR3aa: CASSYTSGGYNEQFF

v_gene: TRBV9
len: 12
abundance: many
d_gene: .
j_gene: TRBJ2-7
CDR3nt: TGTGCCAGCAGCGGTCTCTCCTACGAGCAGTACTTC
CDR3aa: CASSGLSYEQYF

v_gene: TRBV6-2/TRBV6-3
len: 22
abundance: few
d_gene: .
j_gene: TRBJ2-3
CDR3nt: TGTGCCAGCAGTCTCACTTCAGGGGGGCGTCAGGGGTGGAGTGCCCGCACAGATACGCAGTATTTT
CDR3aa: CASSLTSGGRQGWSARTDTQYF

v_gene: TRBV7-9
len: 13
abundance: few
d_gene: TRBD2
j_gene: TRBJ2-7
CDR3nt: TGTGCCAGCAGCCAGGGACTAGCCTACGAGCAGTACTTC
CDR3aa: CASSQGLAYEQYF

v_gene: TRBV20-1
len: 17
abundance: few
d_gene: .
j_gene: TRBJ2-1
CDR3nt: TGCAGTGCTAGAGCAGGACACGGGGATTTTTCCTACAATGAGCAGTTCTTC
CDR3aa: CSARAGHGDFSYNEQFF

v_gene: TRBV20-1
len: 16
abundance: .
d_gene: TRBD2
j_gene: TRBJ2-7
CDR3nt: TGCAGTGCTAGTCGCCCCATAGCGGGAGTATCCTACGAGCAGTACTTC
CDR3aa: CSASRPIAGVSYEQYF

v_gene: TRBV2
len: 11
abundance: many
d_gene: .
j_gene: TRBJ2-5
CDR3nt: TGTGCCAGCAGTGAAGAAGAGACCCAGTACTTC
CDR3aa: CASSEEETQYF

v_gene: TRBV29-1
len: 12
abundance: many
d_gene: TRBD1
j_gene: TRBJ2-1
CDR3nt: TGCAGCGGGACTCAGGGGGCCAATGAGCAGTTCTTC
CDR3aa: CSGTQGANEQFF

v_gene: TRBV29-1
len: 14
abundance: many
d_gene: .
j_gene: TRBJ1-2
CDR3nt: TGCAGCGTTGCACACAGGAGTTCTAACTATGGCTACACCTTC
CDR3aa: CSVAHRSSNYGYTF

v_gene: TRBV29-1
len: 13
abundance: few
d_gene: .
j_gene: TRBJ2-5
CDR3nt: TGCAGCGTTGTTACCGACGGGAAAGAGACCCAGTACTTC
CDR3aa: CSVVTDGKETQYF

v_gene: TRBV29-1
len: 13
abundance: many
d_gene: .
j_gene: TRBJ1-2
CDR3nt: TGCAGCGTAAGGACAGAATACAACTATGGCTACACCTTC
CDR3aa: CSVRTEYNYGYTF

v_gene: TRBV5-1
len: 13
abundance: few
d_gene: TRBD1
j_gene: TRBJ1-1
CDR3nt: TGCGCCAGCTCCGGGACAGCGAACACTGAAGCTTTCTTT
CDR3aa: CASSGTANTEAFF

v_gene: TRBV20-1
len: 15
abundance: few
d_gene: .
j_gene: TRBJ1-1
CDR3nt: TGCAGTGCTAGACAGGGCCTTACAATGAACACTGAAGCTTTCTTT
CDR3aa: CSARQGLTMNTEAFF

v_gene: TRBV29-1
len: 15
abundance: many
d_gene: .
j_gene: TRBJ2-6
CDR3nt: TGCAGCGTTGAGGCAGTCTCCTCTGGGGCCAACGTCCTGACTTTC
CDR3aa: CSVEAVSSGANVLTF

v_gene: TRBV5-6
len: 17
abundance: .
d_gene: TRBD1
j_gene: TRBJ1-3
CDR3nt: TGTGCCAGCAGCTTGGACACAGGGGGCTATGCTGGAAACACCATATATTTT
CDR3aa: CASSLDTGGYAGNTIYF

v_gene: TRBV20-1
len: 12
abundance: .
d_gene: .
j_gene: TRBJ2-1
CDR3nt: TGCAGTGCTAGGCGAGTCCACAATGAGCAGTTCTTC
CDR3aa: CSARRVHNEQFF

v_gene: TRBV5-4
len: 15
abundance: few
d_gene: .
j_gene: TRBJ2-1
CDR3nt: TGTGCCAGCAGCTTTGTAACGAGCTCCTACAATGAGCAGTTCTTC
CDR3aa: CASSFVTSSYNEQFF

v_gene: TRBV20-1
len: 16
abundance: many
d_gene: TRBD2
j_gene: TRBJ2-1
CDR3nt: TGCAGTGCTAGTATATTCGGGGGGGGCAGAAGTAATGAGCAGTTCTTC
CDR3aa: CSASIFGGGRSNEQFF

v_gene: TRBV4-1
len: 17
abundance: .
d_gene: .
j_gene: TRBJ2-2
CDR3nt: TGCGCCAGCAGCCTCGAGTTGGCGGTGATGAACACCGGGGAGCTGTTTTTT
CDR3aa: CASSLELAVMNTGELFF

v_gene: TRBV9
len: 15
abundance: many
d_gene: TRBD2
j_gene: TRBJ2-1
CDR3nt: TGTGCCAGCAGCGTACTAGCGGGAGGCTACAATGAGCAGTTCTTC
CDR3aa: CASSVLAGGYNEQFF

v_gene: TRBV19
len: 12
abundance: many
d_gene: .
j_gene: TRBJ2-7
CDR3nt: TGTGCCAGTCGGGGTCCCTCCTACGAGCAGTACTTC
CDR3aa: CASRGPSYEQYF

v_gene: TRBV20-1
len: 14
abundance: many
d_gene: TRBD1
j_gene: TRBJ1-2
CDR3nt: TGCAGTGCTACCCGGGACAGAGACTTATATGGCTACACCTTC
CDR3aa: CSATRDRDLYGYTF

v_gene: TRBV29-1
len: 14
abundance: many
d_gene: TRBD1
j_gene: TRBJ1-2
CDR3nt: TGCAGCGTTGAAGAGGTTCAGGGGGCAAATGGCTACACCTTC
CDR3aa: CSVEEVQGANGYTF

v_gene: TRBV7-6
len: 14
abundance: .
d_gene: TRBD1
j_gene: TRBJ2-1
CDR3nt: TGTGCCAGCAGCCCCCTACGACAGGGGGATGAGCAGTTCTTC
CDR3aa: CASSPLRQGDEQFF

v_gene: TRBV6-5
len: 14
abundance: many
d_gene: .
j_gene: TRBJ1-5
CDR3nt: TGTGCCAGCAGTTACCCGCCGGGTGAGCAGCCCCAGCATTTT
CDR3aa: CASSYPPGEQPQHF

v_gene: TRBV20-1
len: 15
abundance: many
d_gene: .
j_gene: TRBJ1-6
CDR3nt: TGCAGTGCTATGGACCTCCGAGCCCATAATTCACCCCTCCACTTT
CDR3aa: CSAMDLRAHNSPLHF

v_gene: TRBV29-1
len: 12
abundance: many
d_gene: TRBD1
j_gene: TRBJ2-5
CDR3nt: TGCAGCGTAGGGACAGGGCGGGAGACCCAGTACTTC
CDR3aa: CSVGTGRETQYF